This is a list of T cell receptor beta chains from one sample in a study of cytotoxic CD8 clonotypes in ibrutinib-treated CLL. Profiling relied on immunoSEQ multiplex PCR, and the TCRdb table lists in-frame clones only, not all of them. Of 140,000 or so clones listed, approximately 81% are singletons. Specimen: PBMCs, collected after 12 months of ibrutinib treatment. These TCRs come from a human donor with chronic lymphocytic leukemia. Each CDR3 is given with its conserved first and last residue. The D gene is left open where the match is weak. Only part of the rows carry a size: once, few, many, or a class if the clone is expanded.

v_gene: TRBV15
abundance: -
j_gene: TRBJ1-2
d_gene: -
CDR3aa: CATSRVSPNYGYTF
CDR3nt: TGTGCCACCAGCAGAGTATCGCCTAACTATGGCTACACCTTC

v_gene: TRBV9
abundance: -
j_gene: TRBJ2-5
d_gene: -
CDR3aa: CASSVAVMSVGQHQETQYF
CDR3nt: TGTGCCAGCAGCGTAGCGGTTATGAGCGTTGGTCAACACCAAGAGACCCAGTACTTC

v_gene: TRBV5-1
abundance: -
j_gene: TRBJ2-2
d_gene: TRBD2
CDR3aa: CASSSQLAGAHDTGELFF
CDR3nt: TGCGCCAGCAGCTCCCAACTAGCGGGAGCCCACGACACCGGGGAGCTGTTTTTT

v_gene: TRBV25-1
abundance: -
j_gene: TRBJ2-7
d_gene: TRBD2
CDR3aa: CASSRTSGAYEQYF
CDR3nt: TGTGCCAGCAGTAGGACTAGCGGCGCCTACGAGCAGTACTTC

v_gene: TRBV20-1
abundance: -
j_gene: TRBJ1-3
d_gene: -
CDR3aa: CSAASGNTIYF
CDR3nt: TGCAGTGCCGCCTCTGGAAACACCATATATTTT

v_gene: TRBV9
abundance: -
j_gene: TRBJ2-3
d_gene: -
CDR3aa: CASSPRTGTDTQYF
CDR3nt: TGTGCCAGCAGCCCAAGGACAGGCACAGATACGCAGTATTTT

v_gene: TRBV5-5
abundance: -
j_gene: TRBJ2-3
d_gene: TRBD1
CDR3aa: CASTAGDRFTDTQYF
CDR3nt: TGTGCCAGCACCGCAGGGGACAGGTTCACAGATACGCAGTATTTT

v_gene: TRBV21-1
abundance: -
j_gene: TRBJ2-5
d_gene: -
CDR3aa: CASIPPSPQETQYF
CDR3nt: TGTGCCAGCATACCGCCTAGCCCGCAAGAGACCCAGTACTTC

v_gene: TRBV27
abundance: once
j_gene: TRBJ2-7
d_gene: -
CDR3aa: CASSLLGWGRPGAYEQYF
CDR3nt: TGTGCCAGCAGTTTATTAGGGTGGGGGCGACCGGGGGCCTACGAGCAGTACTTC

v_gene: TRBV7-2
abundance: -
j_gene: TRBJ1-3
d_gene: TRBD1
CDR3aa: CASSLPDRASGNTIYF
CDR3nt: TGTGCCAGCAGCTTACCAGACAGGGCCTCTGGAAACACCATATATTTT

v_gene: TRBV5-1
abundance: -
j_gene: TRBJ2-4
d_gene: -
CDR3aa: CASSPASITKNIQYF
CDR3nt: TGCGCCAGCAGCCCCGCGTCGATTACCAAAAACATTCAGTACTTC

v_gene: TRBV19
abundance: -
j_gene: TRBJ1-2
d_gene: -
CDR3aa: CASSIQRANYGYTF
CDR3nt: TGTGCCAGTAGTATTCAAAGAGCTAACTATGGCTACACCTTC

v_gene: TRBV30
abundance: -
j_gene: TRBJ2-5
d_gene: -
CDR3aa: CAWSPGWGETQYF
CDR3nt: TGTGCCTGGAGTCCCGGGTGGGGGGAGACCCAGTACTTC

v_gene: TRBV25-1
abundance: -
j_gene: TRBJ1-2
d_gene: -
CDR3aa: CASRATTGFLGYTF
CDR3nt: TGTGCCAGCAGGGCCACTACAGGCTTCCTAGGCTACACCTTC

v_gene: TRBV7-2
abundance: few
j_gene: TRBJ2-5
d_gene: TRBD1
CDR3aa: CASSPGQYQETQYF
CDR3nt: TGTGCCAGCAGCCCGGGACAGTACCAAGAGACCCAGTACTTC

v_gene: TRBV7-9
abundance: -
j_gene: TRBJ2-2
d_gene: -
CDR3aa: CASSLYQGIGGELFF
CDR3nt: TGTGCCAGCAGCTTATATCAGGGGATCGGCGGGGAGCTGTTTTTT

v_gene: TRBV6-1
abundance: -
j_gene: TRBJ2-3
d_gene: -
CDR3aa: CASSEGATAQYF
CDR3nt: TGTGCCAGCAGTGAAGGGGCCACGGCGCAGTATTTT

v_gene: TRBV15
abundance: -
j_gene: TRBJ2-5
d_gene: TRBD1
CDR3aa: CATSSLDRVQETQYF
CDR3nt: TGTGCCACCAGCAGCCTAGACAGGGTCCAAGAGACCCAGTACTTC

v_gene: TRBV27
abundance: -
j_gene: TRBJ1-2
d_gene: -
CDR3aa: CASRVTRGREGYGYTF
CDR3nt: TGTGCCAGCAGAGTCACCCGAGGGCGGGAAGGGTATGGCTACACCTTC

v_gene: TRBV4-2
abundance: -
j_gene: TRBJ1-3
d_gene: -
CDR3aa: CASSQDLTSGNTIYF
CDR3nt: TGTGCCAGCAGCCAAGATCTAACCTCTGGAAACACCATATATTTT

v_gene: TRBV11-3
abundance: -
j_gene: TRBJ2-1
d_gene: -
CDR3aa: CASSSWATNEQFF
CDR3nt: TGTGCCAGCAGCTCCTGGGCTACCAATGAGCAGTTCTTC

v_gene: TRBV9
abundance: -
j_gene: TRBJ2-1
d_gene: -
CDR3aa: CASSVGYNEQFF
CDR3nt: TGTGCCAGCAGCGTAGGCTACAATGAGCAGTTCTTC